This T cell receptor beta chain was obtained from a study of T cell responses to AZD1222 COVID-19 vaccine. Study-wide results and limits: Repertoire sampling occurred only after the peak T cell response. Reports say nearly half of spike-specific TCRs go after unmutated variant regions. Clonal diversity was possibly underestimated, and white British individuals and females predominated among donors.

Points on this clone: The antigen is not known.

Data came from immunoSEQ multiplex PCR; TCRdb stores just in-frame clones and leaves some out. The sample contains about 180,000 clones, 80% to 95% of which appear only once. CDR3 length: 16 residues. The germline V gene encodes CDR1 LGHDT and CDR2 YNNKEL (reference sequence). J was trimmed by 2 bases and V by 1 base; bases with no gene match: 5. Sequencing used peripheral blood, obtained 28 days after the second dose of the MenACWY control vaccine. V gene TRBV3-1 (or the pseudogene TRBV3-2) combines with J gene TRBJ1-5, with TRBD1 matching over 7 bases. The TCR was taken from an adult who received the MenACWY meningococcal vaccine as a control. The CDR3 spells CASSQAGTGGNQPQHF. The DNA of the CDR3 is TGTGCCAGCAGCCAAGCGGGAACAGGGGGCAATCAGCCCCAGCATTTT.